The next 26 T cell receptor beta chains were all read from a single sample in a study of identical twins. TCRdb reanalysed the 5' RACE reads using MiXCR and keeps one entry per CDR3 protein. The sample gives hundreds of thousands of distinct CDR3 sequences, 9% to 15% of which show up once; around 1.5% is in the top ten. These data also featured in a second study, about yellow fever vaccine responses in identical twins.

The source material was PBMCs. Receptors originate from a woman between 18 and 30 years old in good health.

Many counts were recorded for this clonotype. The chain couples TRBV29-1 to TRBJ1-1, with D possibly matching TRBD1 (5 bases). CDR1 and CDR2 (germline): SQVTM, ANQGSEA. The V end lost 4 bases, the J end lost 1 base, and 16 bases lay between the germline ends. This CDR3 has 15 amino acids. The CDR3 DNA follows: TGCAGCGTTGGGGGGGGTCCGGGGAGGAACACTGAAGCTTTCTTT. Protein sequence: CSVGGGPGRNTEAFF.

The chain joins TRBV6-2 or TRBV6-3 to TRBJ1-1; 7 bases fit TRBD1. CDR3 length: 12 amino acids. Trimming removed 2 bases from V and 10 bases from J; junction bases left unmatched: 4. In germline, CDR1 is MNHEY, CDR2 SVGEGT. CDR3: CASSYVGGTAFF. The CDR3 nucleotides read TGTGCCAGCAGTTACGTAGGGGGCACAGCTTTCTTT.

This clonotype was counted only a few times. The CDR3 DNA is TGCGCCAGCAGCCAAAGTGGGCAGTACGAGCAGTACGTC. This sequence encodes CASSQSGQYEQYV. This chain joins TRBV4-1 and TRBJ2-7; D not resolved. The CDR3 sequence is 13 residues long. Germline V gives CDR1 MGHRA, CDR2 YSYEKL. The V end was cut by 2 bases, the J end by 4 bases, with 9 bases between.

This clonotype was seen more than once but under ten times. The chain uses TRBV28 and TRBJ1-2, with TRBD1 matching 7 bases. Germline CDR1 reads MDHEN; CDR2 reads SYDVKM. J was trimmed by 5 bases and V by 7 bases; bases with no gene match: 7. The CDR3 sequence is 13 residues long. CDR3 residues: CASNRQGQYGYTF. CDR3 nucleotide sequence: TGTGCCAGCAATAGACAGGGACAGTATGGCTACACCTTC.

This clonotype was seen a few times. The chain links TRBV25-1 to TRBJ2-5; tentatively, D is TRBD1 (5 bases). Germline CDR1 is MGHDK and CDR2 is SYGVNS. V was cut by 2 bases and J by 1 base, with 14 bases left in between. The CDR3 is 16 residues long. CDR3 region: CASSEQGTEVQETQYF. The CDR3 nucleotides are TGTGCCAGCAGTGAACAGGGTACCGAAGTCCAAGAGACCCAGTACTTC.

The J gene is TRBJ2-1, the V gene TRBV7-3, with a possible D match to TRBD2 (5 bases). CDR1 is SGHTA and CDR2 is FQGTGA in the germline V gene. The CDR3 is 15 amino acids. The V and J ends lost 1 base and 5 bases respectively, with 12 bases between them. The CDR3 here is CASSLKGGGNNEQFF. CDR3 DNA sequence: TGTGCCAGCAGCTTAAAAGGCGGAGGCAACAATGAGCAGTTCTTC.

This clonotype has more than one count but fewer than ten. The rearrangement uses TRBV9 and TRBJ2-5, with 10 bases lining up with TRBD2. The trim removed 0 bases at V and 1 base at J, leaving 3 bases unmatched. The CDR3 spans 16 residues. The germline gives CDR1 SGDLS, CDR2 YYNGEE. For the CDR3, the DNA is TGTGCCAGCAGCGTAGATCCTAGCGGGAGCCAAGAGACCCAGTACTTC. Its translation is CASSVDPSGSQETQYF. Complete variable domain (other parts from reference TRBV9 and TRBJ2-5): DSGVTQTPKHLITATGQRVTLRCSPRSGDLSVYWYQQSLDQGLQFLIQYYNGEERAKGNILERFSAQQFPDLHSELNLSSLELGDSALYFCASSVDPSGSQETQYFGPGTRLLVL.

This chain connects TRBV5-1 to TRBJ2-7, with TRBD2 matching over 7 bases. The CDR3 extends over 16 amino acids. The V gene end was trimmed by 0 bases and the J gene end by 3 bases; junction bases not matched to a gene: 9. From germline, CDR1 is SGHRS and CDR2 YFSETQ. The CDR3 is CASSLAGTGLGYEQYF. Here the CDR3 DNA reads TGCGCCAGCAGCTTGGCCGGAACAGGACTAGGCTACGAGCAGTACTTC.

The chain employs TRBV6-2 or TRBV6-3 and TRBJ2-7, with D tentatively TRBD2 (5 bases). CDR3 length: 13 residues. Germline-derived CDR1 and CDR2 are MNHEY and SVGEGT. The V and J ends lost 6 bases and 7 bases respectively, with 16 bases between them. The CDR3 region is CASSYQKGGEQYV. The CDR3 coding sequence is TGTGCCAGCAGCTACCAAAAAGGCGGGGAGCAGTACGTC.

There are a few counts of this clonotype. This chain connects TRBV7-2 to TRBJ2-2; D may be TRBD1 or TRBD2 (5 bases each). This CDR3 comprises 15 residues. Germline CDR1 reads SGHTA; CDR2 reads FQGNSA. V was clipped by 3 bases and J by 5 bases, with 13 bases between them. In DNA form, the CDR3 reads TGTGCCAGCAGCTTTTGGGGGTTAAGGACCGGGGAGCTGTTTTTT. As protein: CASSFWGLRTGELFF.

This clonotype was observed a handful of times. In nucleotides, the CDR3 is TGCGCCAGCAGCCATAGGGGAGGGACAGGAGCCTACGAGCAGTACGTC. This translates into CASSHRGGTGAYEQYV. This chain uses TRBV4-1 with TRBJ2-7, with a weak D call TRBD1 (8 bases). Trimming shortened V by 3 bases and J by 2 bases, and 17 bases separated the two germline ends. The CDR3 is 16 amino acids. The germline V gene encodes CDR1 MGHRA and CDR2 YSYEKL.

V and J are TRBV24-1 and TRBJ2-1; D is perhaps TRBD1 (5 bases). V lost 4 bases to trimming and J lost 10 bases, with 7 bases between them. The CDR3 is 11 residues long. The germline CDR1 and CDR2 sequences are KGHDR and SFDVKD. CDR3 sequence: CATSDRQEQFF. The CDR3 nucleotides are TGTGCCACCAGTGACAGACAGGAGCAGTTCTTC.

This clonotype was counted only a few times. The rearrangement uses TRBV5-1 and TRBJ2-1, with D possibly being TRBD1 or TRBD2 (5 bases each). Germline CDR1 and CDR2: SGHRS and YFSETQ. CDR3 length: 13 amino acids. Trimming stripped 0 bases from V and 8 bases from J, with 9 bases between. For the CDR3, the DNA is TGCGCCAGCAGCTTGGGGGGGATGGATGAGCAGTTCTTC. It yields the protein CASSLGGMDEQFF.

This rearrangement joins TRBV5-1 to TRBJ2-1, with TRBD2 matching over 7 bases. J gave up 8 bases and V 2 bases, and 13 bases lay outside the gene matches. Germline V gene data show CDR1 as SGHRS and CDR2 as YFSETQ. The CDR3 has 16 residues. The CDR3 coding sequence is TGCGCCAGCAGCTTCGAACAAGCAGGGAGGGCCCATGAGCAGTTCTTC. Encoded protein: CASSFEQAGRAHEQFF.

This clonotype was seen ten or more times. The V call is TRBV12-3 or TRBV12-4, the J call TRBJ2-5; 13 bases agree with TRBD2. The CDR3 has 16 amino acids. Trimming cost V 5 bases and J 6 bases; bases outside gene matches: 9. The CDR3 loop reads CASSQGLAGRGKTQYF. In DNA, the CDR3 is TGTGCCAGCAGTCAGGGACTAGCGGGGCGCGGGAAGACCCAGTACTTC.

J is TRBJ2-7 and V is TRBV5-1; D remains unclear. Trimming left V 0 bases short and J 0 bases short, with 16 bases between. Looked up from germline, CDR1 is SGHRS and CDR2 is YFSETQ. The CDR3 is made up of 17 amino acids. The CDR3 coding sequence is TGCGCCAGCAGCTTGGGTGGCAGACCCACTTACTCCTACGAGCAGTACTTC. It codes for CASSLGGRPTYSYEQYF.

This clonotype was seen ten or more times. The V gene is TRBV12-3 or TRBV12-4, the J gene TRBJ2-4, with TRBD2 matching over 10 bases. Losses at the gene ends were 5 bases for V and 0 bases for J; bases not matched to a gene: 13. The CDR3 is made up of 19 amino acids. In nucleotides, the CDR3 is TGTGCCAGCAGTCTGACTAGCGGGTCTGGGTCCCTAGCCAAAAACATTCAGTACTTC. It is translated as CASSLTSGSGSLAKNIQYF.

This chain connects TRBV9 to TRBJ1-4, with TRBD1 identical over 7 bases. J gave up 3 bases and V 0 bases, and 5 bases lay outside the gene matches. CDR1 is SGDLS, CDR2 YYNGEE, per germline. This CDR3 is 16 amino acids long. In DNA, the CDR3 is TGTGCCAGCAGCGTAGCTGGTAGGGGGCCTAATGAAAAACTGTTTTTT. Encoded protein: CASSVAGRGPNEKLFF.

In this sample, this clonotype turned up many times. The chain uses TRBV20-1 and TRBJ2-7; the match to TRBD2 covers 8 bases. This CDR3 comprises 14 residues. Germline V lookup: CDR1 DFQATT, CDR2 SNEGSKA (reference sequence). Trimming cost V 3 bases and J 3 bases; bases outside gene matches: 7. CDR3 bases: TGCAGTGCTAGTAGAGCGGGAGTAGTCTACGAGCAGTACTTC. Translated: CSASRAGVVYEQYF.

This clonotype has only a few counts. The V gene is TRBV27, the J gene TRBJ2-7; TRBD1 matches at 9 bases. The trim removed 2 bases at V and 2 bases at J, leaving 4 bases unmatched. Germline assignment: CDR1 MNHEY and CDR2 SMNVEV (reference sequence). The CDR3 is 15 amino acids. CDR3 sequence reads: CASSLGGQGTYEQYF. In DNA, the CDR3 is TGTGCCAGCAGTTTAGGGGGACAGGGTACCTACGAGCAGTACTTC.

This clonotype was seen only a few times. The gene calls are TRBV2 and TRBJ1-6, with D unresolved. Between the trimmed V and J ends, which lost 6 bases and 1 base, there was a span of 22 bases. This CDR3 is built from 19 residues. Germline CDR1 SNHLY, CDR2 FYNNEI. As DNA, the CDR3 is TGTGCCAGCAGACAAACAGCGATCGTCCGCGGGTCCTATAATTCACCCCTCCACTTT. Amino acid sequence: CASRQTAIVRGSYNSPLHF. The variable domain in full, with the rest retrieved from reference TRBV2 and TRBJ1-6, is EPEVTQTPSHQVTQMGQEVILRCVPISNHLYFYWYRQILGQKVEFLVSFYNNEISEKSEIFDDQFSVERPDGSNFTLKIRSTKLEDSAMYFCASRQTAIVRGSYNSPLHFGNGTRLTVT.

CDR3 sequence reads: CASTTGAAQETQYF. CDR3 in DNA: TGTGCCAGCACCACAGGGGCAGCACAAGAGACCCAGTACTTC. The chain couples TRBV6-1 to TRBJ2-5, with 7 bases matching TRBD1. V dropped 7 bases and J dropped 2; count of bases not matched to a gene: 7. In germline, CDR1 is MNHNS, CDR2 SASEGT. There are 14 residues in the CDR3.

This clonotype was counted once. The genes are TRBV5-1 and TRBJ1-6; TRBD1 matches at 7 bases. The germline CDR1 and CDR2 sequences are SGHRS and YFSETQ. The CDR3 has 14 residues. Trimming removed 5 bases from V and 7 bases from J; junction bases left unmatched: 6. CDR3 sequence (DNA): TGCGCCAGCAGTTATGGACAGGCGAATTCACCCCTCCACTTT. The encoded protein is CASSYGQANSPLHF.

This clonotype was seen at least ten times. The gene calls are TRBV6-5 and TRBJ2-7, with 8 positions matching TRBD2. The CDR3 totals 14 residues. Per the germline V gene, CDR1 is MNHEY and CDR2 is SVGAGI. The V segment lost 0 bases and the J segment 3 bases; nucleotides outside the gene matches: 1. CDR3 amino acids: CASSYSRGVYEQYF. The CDR3, as DNA: TGTGCCAGCAGTTACTCGCGGGGGGTCTACGAGCAGTACTTC.

This clonotype was found a few times. The rearrangement joins TRBV4-2 to TRBJ2-1; D possibly corresponds to TRBD2 (6 bases). The CDR3 has 14 residues. V was clipped by 3 bases and J by 6 bases, with 12 bases between them. CDR1 is LGHNA and CDR2 is YNFKEQ in the germline V gene. The CDR3 reads CASSQTSNGNEQFF. The DNA for the CDR3 is TGTGCCAGCAGCCAGACTAGTAACGGCAATGAGCAGTTCTTC.

This clonotype was picked up many times. This chain connects TRBV6-1 to TRBJ1-6, with D tentatively TRBD1 (6 bases). V was cut by 7 bases and J by 7 bases, with 14 bases left in between. This CDR3 is 14 amino acids long. CDR1 and CDR2 from the germline V gene are MNHNS and SASEGT. CDR3 in DNA: TGTGCCAGCAACTTGGGGGCAGGGAATTCACCCCTCCACTTT. Translating gives CASNLGAGNSPLHF.